This TCR beta chain stems from a study of PD-1 blockade in mismatch repair-deficient tumors. At the level of the study: Enrolled about 2012-2016, patients had progressing, pretreated mismatch repair-deficient cancers of 12 types. Study-wide findings and caveats: Tumor-resident clones, often undetectable pretreatment in blood, expanded then contracted after pembrolizumab.

The CDR3 loop spans 15 amino acids. Trimming cost V 8 bases and J 0 bases, with 14 bases left between them. CDR1 and CDR2 (germline): ENHRY, SYGVKD. Details on this clone: Antigen: not known.

Assay: immunoSEQ multiplex PCR; the TCRdb copy retains only in-frame clones and omits some. The repertoire has roughly 80,000 clones, roughly 80% of them found once; the top ten carry about 2.6%. All patients were mismatch repair deficient, assessed by either PCR or immunohistochemistry. The TCR-sequenced patients were a few responders to pembrolizumab. The TCR was taken from an adult with mismatch repair-deficient cancer. V usage is TRBV10-3 and J usage is TRBJ2-4; no firm D call. The sequences come from peripheral blood, collected 12 weeks after starting pembrolizumab. The CDR3 nucleotides are TGTGCCATCTCTGCAGGTTCACTAGCCAAAAACATTCAGTACTTC. This translates into CAISAGSLAKNIQYF.